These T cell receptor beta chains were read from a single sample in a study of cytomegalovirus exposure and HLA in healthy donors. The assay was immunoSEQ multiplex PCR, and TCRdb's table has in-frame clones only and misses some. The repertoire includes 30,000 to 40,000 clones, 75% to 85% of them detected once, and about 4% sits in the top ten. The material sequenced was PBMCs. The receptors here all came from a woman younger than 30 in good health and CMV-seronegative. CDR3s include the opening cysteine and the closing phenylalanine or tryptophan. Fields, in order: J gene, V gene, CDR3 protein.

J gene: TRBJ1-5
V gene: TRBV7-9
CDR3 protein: CASSLVGAGQPQNF

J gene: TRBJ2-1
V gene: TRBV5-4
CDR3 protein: CASSGDETSGESWEQFF

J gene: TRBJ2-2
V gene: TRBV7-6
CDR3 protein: CASSSSGGYTGELFF

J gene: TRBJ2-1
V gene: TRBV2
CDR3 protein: CASSVGRARGSYNEQFF

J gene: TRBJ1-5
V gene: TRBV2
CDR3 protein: CASSRQNQPQNF

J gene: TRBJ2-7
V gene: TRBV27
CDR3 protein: CASSLGQGPYYEQYF

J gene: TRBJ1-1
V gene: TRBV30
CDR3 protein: CAWSVQVNTEAFF

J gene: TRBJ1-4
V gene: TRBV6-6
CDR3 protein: CASKSGGYEKLFF

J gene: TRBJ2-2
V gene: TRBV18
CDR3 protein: CASSPIRGGELFF

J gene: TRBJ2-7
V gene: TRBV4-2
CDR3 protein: CASKDRNSYEQYF

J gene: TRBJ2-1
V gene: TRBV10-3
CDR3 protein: CAISGPTAGVYEQFF

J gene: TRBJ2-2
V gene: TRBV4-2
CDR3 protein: CASSQGTSSLTGELFF

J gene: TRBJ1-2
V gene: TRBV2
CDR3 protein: CASSEGSSGGYTF

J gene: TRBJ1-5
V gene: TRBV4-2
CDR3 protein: CASSQAWDRDNQPQHF

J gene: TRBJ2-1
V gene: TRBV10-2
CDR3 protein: CASSIQSSYNEQFF

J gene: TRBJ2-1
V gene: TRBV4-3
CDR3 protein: CASSQEGAMSSYNEQFF

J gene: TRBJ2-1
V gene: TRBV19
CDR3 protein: CASEASGGLSSYNEQFF

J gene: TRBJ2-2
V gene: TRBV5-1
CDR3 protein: CASSLEGQGGTGELFF

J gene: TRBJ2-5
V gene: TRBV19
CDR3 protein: CASSPPGHQETQYF

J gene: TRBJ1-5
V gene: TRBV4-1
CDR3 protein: CASSQGQGIFGGQPQNF

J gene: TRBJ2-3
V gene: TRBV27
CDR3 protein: CAIPRAGNGTDTQYF

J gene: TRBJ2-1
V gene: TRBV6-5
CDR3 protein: CASSQDSSYNEQFF

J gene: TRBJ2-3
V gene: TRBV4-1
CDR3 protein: CASSLQGSGTDTQYF

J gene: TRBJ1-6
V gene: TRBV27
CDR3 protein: CASSPQNSPLHF

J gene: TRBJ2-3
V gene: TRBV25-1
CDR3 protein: CASSLPGTIGLWDTQYF

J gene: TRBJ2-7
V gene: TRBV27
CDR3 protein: CASSLRLAGDAYEQYF

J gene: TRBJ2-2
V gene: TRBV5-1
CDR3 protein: CASSLGTRDTGELFF

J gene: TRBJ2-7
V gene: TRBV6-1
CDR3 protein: CASSIKAGAGEQYF

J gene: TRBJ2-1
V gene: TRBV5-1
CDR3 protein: CASSFSGAYNEQFF

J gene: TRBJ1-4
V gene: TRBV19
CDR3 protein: CASSIIQPTNEKLFF